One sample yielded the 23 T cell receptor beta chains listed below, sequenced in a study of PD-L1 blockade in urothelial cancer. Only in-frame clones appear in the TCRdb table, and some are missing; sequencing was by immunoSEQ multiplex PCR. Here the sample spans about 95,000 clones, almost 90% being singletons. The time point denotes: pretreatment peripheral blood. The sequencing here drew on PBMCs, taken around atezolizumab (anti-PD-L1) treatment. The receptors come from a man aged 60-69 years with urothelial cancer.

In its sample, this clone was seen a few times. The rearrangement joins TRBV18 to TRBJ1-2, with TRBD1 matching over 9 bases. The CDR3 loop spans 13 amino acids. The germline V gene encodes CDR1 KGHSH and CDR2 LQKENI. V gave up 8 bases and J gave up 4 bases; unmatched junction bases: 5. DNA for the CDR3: TGTGCCAGCGGACAGGGGCTAACCTATGGCTACACCTTC. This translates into CASGQGLTYGYTF.

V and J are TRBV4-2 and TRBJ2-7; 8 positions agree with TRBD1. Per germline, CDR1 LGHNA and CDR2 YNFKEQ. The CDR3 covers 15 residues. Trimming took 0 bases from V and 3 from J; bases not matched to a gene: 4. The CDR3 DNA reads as TGTGCCAGCAGCCAAGAAGGACAGGGACACTACGAGCAGTACTTC. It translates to CASSQEGQGHYEQYF.

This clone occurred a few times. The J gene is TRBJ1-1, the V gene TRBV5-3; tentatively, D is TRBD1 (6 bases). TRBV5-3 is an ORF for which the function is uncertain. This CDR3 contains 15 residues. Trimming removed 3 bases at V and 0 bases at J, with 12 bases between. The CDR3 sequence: CARSSWGLMNTEAFF. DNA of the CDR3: TGTGCCAGAAGCTCCTGGGGGCTTATGAACACTGAAGCTTTCTTT.

The CDR3 coding sequence is TGTGCCAGTAGTACAACGTGGGGGGGATATAGCAATCAGCCCCAGCATTTT. Protein sequence: CASSTTWGGYSNQPQHF. The V and J genes are TRBV19 and TRBJ1-5; D is possibly TRBD1 (5 bases). Per the germline V gene, CDR1 is LNHDA and CDR2 is SQIVND (reference sequence). This CDR3 is 17 amino acids long. The V gene lost 4 bases and the J gene lost 0 bases, with 16 bases spanning the gap.

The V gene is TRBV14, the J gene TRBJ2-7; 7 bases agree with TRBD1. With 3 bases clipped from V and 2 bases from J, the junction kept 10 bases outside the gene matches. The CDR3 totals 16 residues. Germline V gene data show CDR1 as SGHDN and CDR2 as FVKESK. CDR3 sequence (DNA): TGTGCCAGCAGCCATTTAACCGGGACAGACCCCTACGAGCAGTACTTC. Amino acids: CASSHLTGTDPYEQYF.

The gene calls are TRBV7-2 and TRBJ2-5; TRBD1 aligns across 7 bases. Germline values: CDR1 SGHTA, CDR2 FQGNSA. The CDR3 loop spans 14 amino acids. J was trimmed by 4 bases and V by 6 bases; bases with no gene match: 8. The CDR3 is CASSETGPGETQYF. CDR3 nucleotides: TGTGCCAGCAGTGAGACAGGGCCGGGAGAGACCCAGTACTTC.

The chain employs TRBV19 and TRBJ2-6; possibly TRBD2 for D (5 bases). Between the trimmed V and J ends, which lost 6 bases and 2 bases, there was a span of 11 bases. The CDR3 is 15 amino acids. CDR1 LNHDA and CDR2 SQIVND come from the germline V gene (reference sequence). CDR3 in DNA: TGTGCCAGTAGACCCACGGGAACTGGGGCCAACGTCCTGACTTTC. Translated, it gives CASRPTGTGANVLTF.

The CDR3, as DNA: TGTGCTAGTGGTTTGGGTGGACAGGGGGTCGGCTATGGCTACACCTTC. Translating gives CASGLGGQGVGYGYTF. This chain connects TRBV12-5 to TRBJ1-2; 10 bases line up with TRBD1. CDR3 length equals 16 residues. V was pared by 1 base and J by 4 bases, with 6 bases of the junction left unmatched. Per the germline V gene, CDR1 is LGHNT and CDR2 is FRNRAP. The whole variable domain, remainder taken from reference TRBV12-5 and TRBJ1-2, is DARVTQTPRHKVTEMGQEVTMRCQPILGHNTVFWYRQTMMQGLELLAYFRNRAPLDDSGMPKDRFSAEMPDATLATLKIQPSEPRDSAVYFCASGLGGQGVGYGYTFGSGTRLTVV.

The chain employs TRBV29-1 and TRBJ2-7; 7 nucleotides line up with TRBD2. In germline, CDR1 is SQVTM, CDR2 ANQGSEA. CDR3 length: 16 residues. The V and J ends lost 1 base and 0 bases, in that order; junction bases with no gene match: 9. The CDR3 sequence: CSVEGLSGGSSYEQYF. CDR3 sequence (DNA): TGCAGCGTTGAAGGGTTATCGGGAGGTTCCTCCTACGAGCAGTACTTC.

The CDR3 here is CASSFRTSHNEKLFF. CDR3 DNA sequence: TGTGCCAGCAGCTTTCGGACAAGCCACAATGAAAAACTGTTTTTT. The chain links TRBV7-2 to TRBJ1-4; possibly TRBD1 for D (5 bases). Trimming took 3 bases from V and 5 from J, leaving 13 bases between them. Germline values: CDR1 SGHTA, CDR2 FQGNSA. This CDR3 has 15 residues. The full variable domain, completed using reference TRBV7-2 and TRBJ1-4, is GAGVSQSPSNKVTEKGKDVELRCDPISGHTALYWYRQSLGQGLEFLIYFQGNSAPDKSGLPSDRFSAERTGGSVSTLTIQRTQQEDSAVYLCASSFRTSHNEKLFFGSGTQLSVL.

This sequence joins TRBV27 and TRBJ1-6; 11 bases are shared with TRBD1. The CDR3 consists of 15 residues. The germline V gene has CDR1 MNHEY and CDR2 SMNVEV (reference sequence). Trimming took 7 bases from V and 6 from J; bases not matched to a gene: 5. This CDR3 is CASNWTGGCNSPLHF. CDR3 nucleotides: TGTGCCAGCAATTGGACAGGGGGCTGTAATTCACCCCTCCACTTT.

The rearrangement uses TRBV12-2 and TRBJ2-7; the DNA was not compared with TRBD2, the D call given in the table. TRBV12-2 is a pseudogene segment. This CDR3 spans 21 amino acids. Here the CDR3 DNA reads TGTGCAAGTCGCTTAGATTGCTCGGGACTAGCGGGGGGCTTTGCCTCCTACGAGCAGTACTTC. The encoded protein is CASRLDCSGLAGGFASYEQYF.

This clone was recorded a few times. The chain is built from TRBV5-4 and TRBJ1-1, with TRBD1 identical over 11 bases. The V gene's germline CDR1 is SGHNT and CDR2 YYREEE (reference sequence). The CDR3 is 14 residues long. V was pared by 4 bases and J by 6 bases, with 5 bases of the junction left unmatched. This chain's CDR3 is CASSADRGQAEAFF. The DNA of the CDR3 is TGTGCCAGCAGCGCGGACAGGGGGCAGGCTGAAGCTTTCTTT. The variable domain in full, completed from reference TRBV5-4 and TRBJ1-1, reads ETGVTQSPTHLIKTRGQQVTLRCSSQSGHNTVSWYQQALGQGPQFIFQYYREEENGRGNFPPRFSGLQFPNYSSELNVNALELDDSALYLCASSADRGQAEAFFGQGTRLTVV.

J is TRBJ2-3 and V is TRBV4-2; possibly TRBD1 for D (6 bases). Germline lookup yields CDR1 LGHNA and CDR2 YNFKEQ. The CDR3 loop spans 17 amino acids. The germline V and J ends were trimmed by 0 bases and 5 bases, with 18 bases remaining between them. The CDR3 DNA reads TGTGCCAGCAGCCAAGATACCAGAGGCAGGGGCGGAGATACGCAGTATTTT. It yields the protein CASSQDTRGRGGDTQYF.

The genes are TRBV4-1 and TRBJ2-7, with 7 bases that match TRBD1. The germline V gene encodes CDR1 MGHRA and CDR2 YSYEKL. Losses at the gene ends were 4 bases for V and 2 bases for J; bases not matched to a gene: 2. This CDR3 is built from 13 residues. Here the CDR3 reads CASSRQGAYEQYF. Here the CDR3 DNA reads TGCGCCAGCAGCCGGCAGGGGGCCTACGAGCAGTACTTC.

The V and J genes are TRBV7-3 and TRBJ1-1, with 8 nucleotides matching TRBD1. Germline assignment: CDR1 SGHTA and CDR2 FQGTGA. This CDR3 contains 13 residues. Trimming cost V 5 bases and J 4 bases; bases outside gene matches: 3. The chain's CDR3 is CASSQTGGTEAFF. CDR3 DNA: TGTGCCAGCAGCCAAACAGGGGGCACTGAAGCTTTCTTT.

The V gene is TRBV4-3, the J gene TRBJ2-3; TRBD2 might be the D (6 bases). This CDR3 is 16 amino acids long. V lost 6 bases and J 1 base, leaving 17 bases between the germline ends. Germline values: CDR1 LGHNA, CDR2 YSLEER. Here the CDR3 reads CASSRETSGRTDTQYF. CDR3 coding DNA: TGCGCCAGCAGTAGGGAGACGAGCGGGCGCACAGATACGCAGTATTTT.

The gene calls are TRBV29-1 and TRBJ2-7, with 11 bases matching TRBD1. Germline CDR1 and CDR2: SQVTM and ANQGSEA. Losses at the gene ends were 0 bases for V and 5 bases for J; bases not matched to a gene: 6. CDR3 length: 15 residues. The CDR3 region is CSVEDGWTGGNEQYF. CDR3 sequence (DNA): TGCAGCGTTGAAGATGGATGGACAGGGGGCAACGAGCAGTACTTC.

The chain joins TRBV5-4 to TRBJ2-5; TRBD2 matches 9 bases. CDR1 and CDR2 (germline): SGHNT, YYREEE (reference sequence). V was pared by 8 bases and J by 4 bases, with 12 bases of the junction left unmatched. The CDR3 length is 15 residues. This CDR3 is CASGRAGGSLETQYF. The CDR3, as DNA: TGTGCCAGTGGGAGGGCGGGGGGGTCTCTAGAGACCCAGTACTTC.

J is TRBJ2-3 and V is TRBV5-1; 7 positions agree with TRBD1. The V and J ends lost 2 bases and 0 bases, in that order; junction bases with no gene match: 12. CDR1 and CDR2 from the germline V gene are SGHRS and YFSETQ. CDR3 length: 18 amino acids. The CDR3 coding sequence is TGCGCCAGCAGCTTCGGGACAGTCGAGATTTTTAGCACAGATACGCAGTATTTT. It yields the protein CASSFGTVEIFSTDTQYF.

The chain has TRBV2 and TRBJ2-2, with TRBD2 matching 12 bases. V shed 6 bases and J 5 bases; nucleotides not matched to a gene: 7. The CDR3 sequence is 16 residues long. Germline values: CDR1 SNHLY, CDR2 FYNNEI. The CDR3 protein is CASRTSSGRVTGELFF. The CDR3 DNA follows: TGTGCCAGCAGAACCTCTAGCGGGAGGGTAACCGGGGAGCTGTTTTTT.

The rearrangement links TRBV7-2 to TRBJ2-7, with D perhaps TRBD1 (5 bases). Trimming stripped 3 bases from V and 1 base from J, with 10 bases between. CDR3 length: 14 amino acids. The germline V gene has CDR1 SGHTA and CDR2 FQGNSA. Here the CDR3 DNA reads TGTGCCAGCAGCTTGGGGCAGGTTTCCTACGAGCAGTACTTC. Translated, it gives CASSLGQVSYEQYF.

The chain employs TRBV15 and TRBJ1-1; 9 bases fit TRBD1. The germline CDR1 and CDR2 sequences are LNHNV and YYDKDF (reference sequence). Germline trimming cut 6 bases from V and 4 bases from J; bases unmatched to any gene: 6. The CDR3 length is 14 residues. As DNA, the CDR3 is TGTGCCACCAGGAAGGGACAGGGAGGCACTGAAGCTTTCTTT. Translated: CATRKGQGGTEAFF.